This entry features one TCR beta chain sequence. This receptor's antigen is unknown. Per-nucleotide qualities are absent, and no much larger clonotype sits a single base away. The sample belongs to a study of blood T cell repertoires in COVID-19 (dated by TCRdb to about 2020). About the study as a whole: Collaborator samples came from the United States, Italy and Spain and covered acute and convalescent phases of COVID-19. The material from the prospective study consisted of cDNA or gDNA derived from T cells, B-cell-depleted T cells, or PBMCs. Subjects who had been exposed to COVID-19, were actively infected with it, or had recovered from it provided the deeply sampled blood TCRbeta repertoires that made up the dataset. The repertoires were made available in a free public database intended to serve as a resource for research on the immune response to SARS-CoV-2. Samples came from the ongoing ImmuneRACE study (first 160 participants) plus 1,254 subjects from 6 global collaborators. A de-identified subject ID, COVID-19 status, age in years and sex were almost always included in the sample metadata. Where HLA class I and class II types were available, the types were taken from metadata supplied by the sample provider, not from assay-based typing.

A second Seattle source provided samples from volunteer blood donors who had recovered from COVID-19. Each collaborating institution followed its own protocols to collect whole blood in K2EDTA tubes. For TCRbeta analysis, collaborators shipped samples in one of three forms: frozen whole blood, isolated PBMCs, or DNA extracted from either of those sample types. Paper-wide results and their limitations: How much clinical and demographic metadata was included differed by source and by participant, and the metadata was provided uncurated.

TCRbeta CDR3 regions were amplified from genomic DNA by means of the immunoSEQ Assay, a bias-controlled multiplex PCR. As for the authors' bioinformatics: The number of nucleated cells in each sample was estimated from the amplification of reference gene primers within the assay. To quantify the absolute abundance of each unique TCRbeta CDR3 rearrangement, sequence reads were collapsed and filtered. Productive Simpson clonality was computed per sample as the square root of Simpson's diversity index over productive rearrangements. What TCRdb holds here is the immuneACCESS table cut down to in-frame rearrangements. Part of the clones is not present; checked against another copy, under half of the missing clones reflect an unresolved V gene, and the others are unexplained. V and J calls and clone size follow that table, whereas D and trimming were derived from the DNA. The sample table lists a few hundred thousand clones, more than 80% of them with a count of one. The top ten hold around 6.6% of the sample.

V ends up 0 bases short and J 7 bases short, with an unmatched junction base count of 4. The CDR3 covers 14 residues, taking in both the cysteine and the phenylalanine. The only DNA kept is the CDR3, 42 bases in frame from the first base. CDR1 and CDR2 are read off the germline V gene (reference sequence) as GTSNPN and SVGIG. Sequencing was done on a sample of peripheral blood. The clonotype was recovered from a man between 18 and 35 years old who had recovered from COVID-19. The rearrangement combines TRBV30 with TRBJ2-3, with 10 bases in between that match TRBD2. The DNA sequence is as follows: TGTGCCTGGAGTGTAGCGGGAGGGGTAAATACGCAGTATTTT. Protein translation: CAWSVAGGVNTQYF.